A single T cell receptor beta chain is shown here with its context. The antigen remains unidentified. The repertoire was sequenced with immunoSEQ multiplex PCR; TCRdb's copy has only in-frame clones and lacks some. The table shows 350,000 to 500,000 clones, with approximately 90% occurring only once. CDR1 SGHKS and CDR2 YYEKEE come from the germline V gene (reference sequence). J gave up 3 bases and V 3 bases, and 6 bases lay outside the gene matches. The CDR3 length is 14 residues. This sample's treatment: roughly 18 received Ad26.COV2.S at low or high dose, single or two shots; a few received placebo; per-sample allocation not given. Samples came from day 63 after the first vaccine or placebo injection. Vaccine was an Ad26 vector expressing Wuhan-strain SARS-CoV-2 spike. This entry is derived from a study of Ad26.COV2.S vaccination and SARS-CoV-2 variants. As for the study in general: Ad26.COV2.S was injected intramuscularly once or twice, 56 days apart.

Study-wide results and limits: Greater spike-specific TCR breadth was seen in vaccine recipients than in placebo recipients. People who got the vaccine or the placebo had similar non-spike TCR breadth.

Sample: peripheral blood, taken in a trial of Ad26.COV2.S vaccine versus placebo. The chain links TRBV5-5 to TRBJ2-7, with 7 bases identical to TRBD1. This receptor was taken from a person between 18 and 65 years old who received the Ad26.COV2.S COVID-19 vaccine or a placebo. This chain's CDR3 is CASSSLTGYYEQYF. In DNA, the CDR3 is TGTGCCAGCAGCTCTCTGACAGGGTACTACGAGCAGTACTTC.